These 22 T cell receptor beta chains were sequenced from one sample in a study of somatic mutations in cytotoxic T cells in rheumatoid arthritis. Sequencing used immunoSEQ multiplex PCR; TCRdb keeps in-frame clones, though not all of them. Among fewer than 9,500 clones listed, 74% were seen once. The sample comprised CD8+ T cells sorted from blood. Source of these receptors: an adult with rheumatoid arthritis.

V and J are TRBV19 and TRBJ2-5; TRBD2 matches 14 bases. The J call may be in error: the DNA end matches TRBJ2-7 better. The CDR3 sequence is 15 residues long. Germline CDR1 LNHDA, CDR2 SQIVND (reference sequence). CDR3 protein: CASSGLAGGHYEQYF. The CDR3 DNA reads as TGTGCCAGTAGTGGACTAGCGGGGGGCCACTACGAGCAGTACTTC.

The chain combines TRBV5-5 with TRBJ2-7; the match to TRBD2 covers 11 bases. The length of the CDR3 is 15 residues. The germline CDR1 and CDR2 sequences are SGHKS and YYEKEE (reference sequence). The V and J ends lost 4 bases and 5 bases, in that order; junction bases with no gene match: 8. As DNA, the CDR3 is TGTGCCAGCAGCCTCCGACTAGCGGGAAGTAACGAGCAGTACTTC. It translates to CASSLRLAGSNEQYF.

V usage is TRBV7-9 and J usage is TRBJ2-5; TRBD2 is a possible D gene (6 bases). This CDR3 spans 16 amino acids. Trimming removed 5 bases at V and 2 bases at J, with 18 bases between. Germline values: CDR1 SEHNR, CDR2 FQNEAQ (reference sequence). This chain's CDR3 is CASSRPGLGGQETQYF. The CDR3 region has the DNA TGTGCCAGCAGCCGACCGGGACTGGGTGGGCAAGAGACCCAGTACTTC.

The gene calls are TRBV29-1 and TRBJ2-7, with 7 nucleotides matching TRBD2. CDR1 SQVTM and CDR2 ANQGSEA come from the germline V gene. The CDR3 is 12 amino acids. Unmatched junction bases numbered 5, after V lost 4 bases and J lost 5 bases. CDR3 residues: CSVAREANEQYF. CDR3 DNA sequence: TGCAGCGTTGCACGGGAGGCTAACGAGCAGTACTTC.

The rearrangement links TRBV27 to TRBJ1-5; D possibly corresponds to TRBD1 (5 bases). There are 13 residues in the CDR3. V dropped 2 bases and J dropped 10 bases, with 12 bases sitting between them. Germline V gives CDR1 MNHEY, CDR2 SMNVEV (reference sequence). CDR3 protein: CASSLDRTRPQHF. DNA for the CDR3: TGTGCCAGCAGTTTAGACAGAACCCGCCCCCAGCATTTT.

J is TRBJ2-7 and V is TRBV30, with TRBD2 identical over 8 bases. The V and J ends lost 5 bases and 0 bases, in that order; junction bases with no gene match: 3. The CDR3 spans 13 residues. CDR1 and CDR2 (germline): GTSNPN, SVGIG (reference sequence). The CDR3 DNA reads TGTGCCTGGGGAACTAGCGGCTCCTACGAGCAGTACTTC. Residues: CAWGTSGSYEQYF.

The J gene is TRBJ2-1, the V gene TRBV28; TRBD1 matches 9 bases. From germline, CDR1 is MDHEN and CDR2 SYDVKM. The CDR3 length is 15 residues. Trimming took 6 bases from V and 5 from J; bases not matched to a gene: 8. CDR3 sequence reads: CASSPGTGRNNEQFF. As DNA, the CDR3 is TGTGCCAGCAGCCCCGGGACAGGGCGTAACAATGAGCAGTTCTTC.

The gene calls are TRBV13 and TRBJ2-7; D is possibly TRBD1 (6 bases). The CDR3 extends over 11 amino acids. The V gene's germline CDR1 is PRHDT and CDR2 FYEKMQ (reference sequence). V was clipped by 2 bases and J by 7 bases, with 6 bases between them. The CDR3 loop is CASSLTGEQYF. The CDR3 region has the DNA TGTGCCAGCAGCTTAACAGGGGAGCAGTACTTC.

The chain uses TRBV2 and TRBJ2-1; D is undetermined. Per the germline V gene, CDR1 is SNHLY and CDR2 is FYNNEI. Between the trimmed V and J ends, which lost 6 bases and 4 bases, there was a span of 1 base. The CDR3 covers 10 residues. The CDR3 sequence: CASRYNEQFF. DNA for the CDR3: TGTGCCAGCAGATACAATGAGCAGTTCTTC. The full variable domain, rest sourced from reference TRBV2 and TRBJ2-1, is EPEVTQTPSHQVTQMGQEVILRCVPISNHLYFYWYRQILGQKVEFLVSFYNNEISEKSEIFDDQFSVERPDGSNFTLKIRSTKLEDSAMYFCASRYNEQFFGPGTRLTVL.

This clone is labeled large. The chain is built from TRBV30 and TRBJ1-5; unclear D gene. Trimming shortened V by 0 bases and J by 3 bases, and 9 bases separated the two germline ends. Germline loops: CDR1 GTSNPN, CDR2 SVGIG (reference sequence). The CDR3 runs to 14 residues. The CDR3 spells CAWSVSLINQPQHF. The CDR3 DNA sequence: TGTGCCTGGAGTGTAAGTCTGATCAATCAGCCCCAGCATTTT.

CDR3 protein: CATSKENLWVTEAFF. DNA of the CDR3: TGTGCCACCAGCAAAGAAAATTTGTGGGTAACTGAAGCTTTCTTT. The V call is TRBV15, the J call TRBJ1-1; D ambiguous. V was cut by 4 bases and J by 5 bases, with 17 bases left in between. The germline gives CDR1 LNHNV, CDR2 YYDKDF (reference sequence). This CDR3 is 15 amino acids long.

There are a few counts of this clone. This chain uses TRBV9 with TRBJ2-7, with 7 bases identical to TRBD2. The length of the CDR3 is 14 residues. The V gene end was trimmed by 4 bases and the J gene end by 0 bases; junction bases not matched to a gene: 4. CDR1 is SGDLS, CDR2 YYNGEE, per germline. The CDR3 nucleotides are TGTGCCAGCAGCCCAGCGGGGATCTCCTACGAGCAGTACTTC. It translates to CASSPAGISYEQYF.

J is TRBJ1-6 and V is TRBV10-3; TRBD1 matches 9 bases. CDR3 size: 14 residues. Germline CDR1 and CDR2: ENHRY and SYGVKD. After removal of 7 bases from V and 10 bases from J, the junction contained 8 bases not matched to a gene. The CDR3 loop reads CAIKPGQGQSPLHF. DNA for the CDR3: TGTGCCATCAAACCGGGACAGGGCCAATCACCCCTCCACTTT.

V usage is TRBV10-2 and J usage is TRBJ2-1; no clear D gene. The germline V gene encodes CDR1 WSHSY and CDR2 SAAADI. This CDR3 is 15 amino acids long. Trimming stripped 1 base from V and 1 base from J, with 8 bases between. The CDR3 nucleotides are TGCGCCAGCAGTGAGTTGACCCTTTCCTACAATGAGCAGTTCTTC. Encoded protein: CASSELTLSYNEQFF.

The chain has TRBV28 and TRBJ1-2; no definite D call. The germline gives CDR1 MDHEN, CDR2 SYDVKM. V was shortened by 6 bases and J by 8 bases, with 16 bases between the two germline ends. This CDR3 has 13 amino acids. This chain's CDR3 is CASSPPEGFGYTF. For the CDR3, the DNA is TGTGCCAGCAGCCCTCCGGAAGGGTTCGGCTACACCTTC.

A few counts support this clone. The chain employs TRBV6-4 and TRBJ2-1; D unclear. Per germline, CDR1 MRHNA and CDR2 SNTAGT. Trimming cost V 6 bases and J 7 bases, with 19 bases left between them. The CDR3 has 15 amino acids. CDR3 region: CASSPGLGVSNEQFF. The CDR3 DNA reads as TGTGCCAGCAGCCCAGGTTTAGGAGTTAGTAATGAGCAGTTCTTC.

This clone was seen a single time. V gene TRBV7-8 combines with J gene TRBJ2-5; TRBD2 aligns across 7 bases. The V gene's germline CDR1 is SGHVS and CDR2 FQNEAQ. The CDR3 runs to 15 residues. The V and J ends lost 4 bases and 2 bases, in that order; junction bases with no gene match: 7. CDR3 amino acids: CASSSPGGLQETQYF. The CDR3 region has the DNA TGTGCCAGCAGCTCCCCGGGGGGTCTTCAAGAGACCCAGTACTTC.

In DNA form, the CDR3 reads TGTGCCAGCAGCTTAGAAAGGCGGGGGAACACCGGGGAGCTGTTTTTT. Residues: CASSLERRGNTGELFF. The V call is TRBV11-2, the J call TRBJ2-2; weak D call: TRBD2 (6 bases). Trimming shortened V by 0 bases and J by 1 base, and 9 bases separated the two germline ends. The CDR3 covers 16 residues. The germline CDR1 and CDR2 sequences are SGHAT and FQNNGV.

V gene TRBV2 combines with J gene TRBJ1-1; D gene ambiguous. CDR1 SNHLY and CDR2 FYNNEI come from the germline V gene. The V and J ends lost 7 bases and 10 bases respectively, with 10 bases between them. This CDR3 region has 10 residues. CDR3 nucleotides: TGTGCCAGCACCGGGCTAGGAGCTTTCTTT. Translating it yields CASTGLGAFF. The whole variable domain, filled in from reference TRBV2 and TRBJ1-1, reads EPEVTQTPSHQVTQMGQEVILRCVPISNHLYFYWYRQILGQKVEFLVSFYNNEISEKSEIFDDQFSVERPDGSNFTLKIRSTKLEDSAMYFCASTGLGAFFGQGTRLTVV.

J is TRBJ2-2 and V is TRBV30; no clear D gene. Germline V lookup: CDR1 GTSNPN, CDR2 SVGIG (reference sequence). V lost 2 bases and J lost 2, with 3 bases in between. The CDR3 runs to 12 residues. CDR3 residues: CAWSRNTGELFF. CDR3 DNA sequence: TGTGCCTGGAGTAGAAACACCGGGGAGCTGTTTTTT.

This sequence joins TRBV11-2 and TRBJ2-1; TRBD2 agrees at 8 bases. J was trimmed by 0 bases and V by 1 base; bases with no gene match: 5. The CDR3 has 17 amino acids. The V gene's germline CDR1 is SGHAT and CDR2 FQNNGV. CDR3 in DNA: TGTGCCAGCAGCTTAGGGCTAGCGGGTAACTCCTACAATGAGCAGTTCTTC. Residues: CASSLGLAGNSYNEQFF.

This clone occurred a few times. The chain joins TRBV25-1 to TRBJ2-7; TRBD1 might be the D (5 bases). Germline CDR1 MGHDK, CDR2 SYGVNS. CDR3 length: 13 amino acids. V lost 7 bases and J lost 1, with 11 bases in between. The DNA of the CDR3 is TGTGCCAGCATAGACAGCCTTTCCTACGAGCAGTACTTC. This translates into CASIDSLSYEQYF.